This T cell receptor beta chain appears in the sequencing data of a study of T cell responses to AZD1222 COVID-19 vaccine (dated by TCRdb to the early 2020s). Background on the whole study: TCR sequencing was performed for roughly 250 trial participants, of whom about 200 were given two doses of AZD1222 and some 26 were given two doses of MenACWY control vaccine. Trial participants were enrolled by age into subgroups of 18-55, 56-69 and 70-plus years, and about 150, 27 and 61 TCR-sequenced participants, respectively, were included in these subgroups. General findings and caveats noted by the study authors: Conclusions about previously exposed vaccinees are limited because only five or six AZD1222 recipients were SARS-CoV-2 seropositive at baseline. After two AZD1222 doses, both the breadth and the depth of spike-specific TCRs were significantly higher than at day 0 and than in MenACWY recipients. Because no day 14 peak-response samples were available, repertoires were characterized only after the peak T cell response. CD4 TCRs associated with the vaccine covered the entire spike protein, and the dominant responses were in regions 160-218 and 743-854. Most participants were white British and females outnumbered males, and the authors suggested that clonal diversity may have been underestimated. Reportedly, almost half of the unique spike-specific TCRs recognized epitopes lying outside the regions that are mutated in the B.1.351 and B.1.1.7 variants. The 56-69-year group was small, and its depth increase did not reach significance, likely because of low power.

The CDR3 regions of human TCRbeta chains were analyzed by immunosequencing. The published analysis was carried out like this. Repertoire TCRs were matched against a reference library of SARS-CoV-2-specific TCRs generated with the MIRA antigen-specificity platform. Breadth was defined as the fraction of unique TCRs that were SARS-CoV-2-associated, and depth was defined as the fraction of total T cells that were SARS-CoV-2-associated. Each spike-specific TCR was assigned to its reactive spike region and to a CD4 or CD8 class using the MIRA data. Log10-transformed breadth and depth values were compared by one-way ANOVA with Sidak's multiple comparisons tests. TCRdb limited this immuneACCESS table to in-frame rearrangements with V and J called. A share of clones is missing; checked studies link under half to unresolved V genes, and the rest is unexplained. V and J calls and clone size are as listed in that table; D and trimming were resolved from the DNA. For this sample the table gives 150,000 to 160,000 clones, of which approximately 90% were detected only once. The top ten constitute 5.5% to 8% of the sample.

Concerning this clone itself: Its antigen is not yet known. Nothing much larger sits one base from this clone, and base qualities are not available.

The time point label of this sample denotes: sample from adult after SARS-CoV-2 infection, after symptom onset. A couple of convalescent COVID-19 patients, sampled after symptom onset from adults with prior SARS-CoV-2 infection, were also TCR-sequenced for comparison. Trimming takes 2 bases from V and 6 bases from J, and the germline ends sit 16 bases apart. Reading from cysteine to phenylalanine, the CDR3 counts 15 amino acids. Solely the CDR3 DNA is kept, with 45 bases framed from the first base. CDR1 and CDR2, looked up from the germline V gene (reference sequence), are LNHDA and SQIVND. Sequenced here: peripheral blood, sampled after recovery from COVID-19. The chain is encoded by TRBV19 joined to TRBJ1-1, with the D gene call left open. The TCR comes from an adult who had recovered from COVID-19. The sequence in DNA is TGTGCCAGTAGTATACGGGCTCGGGCAGAGGCTGAAGCTTTCTTT. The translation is CASSIRARAEAEAFF.